This TCR beta chain was sequenced in a study of cytomegalovirus exposure and HLA in healthy donors. Study-wide background: An analysis done earlier identified approximately 120 million unique TCR beta sequences from around 180 million T cells. HLA-typed donors were the source of around 85 million unique TCRs held in an early data release.

The PCR contained 60 Vbeta and 13 Jbeta primers. Assay: immunoSEQ multiplex PCR; the TCRdb copy retains only in-frame clones and omits some. The sample lists 150,000 or so clones, about 75% occurring once. V gave up 3 bases and J gave up 1 base; unmatched junction bases: 10. The CDR3 loop spans 17 amino acids. CDR1 and CDR2 (germline): LGHNA, YNFKEQ. The study, taken as a whole, reports: In an earlier analysis, in approximately 570 donors, most V segments appeared productive either ~87% or ~30% of the time.

About this clone itself: Its antigen is currently unknown.

Source material: PBMCs. This chain joins TRBV4-2 and TRBJ1-1; TRBD1 aligns across 8 bases. The TCR comes from a man aged 18 to 35 in good health and CMV-seropositive. The CDR3 sequence is CASSQGQATVPNTEAFF. In DNA, the CDR3 is TGTGCCAGCAGCCAGGGACAGGCCACTGTCCCGAACACTGAAGCTTTCTTT.